The 20 T cell receptor beta chains reported below all come from one sample, sequenced in a study of cytomegalovirus exposure and HLA in healthy donors. Some clones are missing from TCRdb's copy, which holds only in-frame ones; the method was immunoSEQ multiplex PCR. The sample has about 160,000 clones, 86% seen once; the top ten hold under 7%. Sample: PBMCs. Receptors were obtained from a woman aged 25-40 years in good health and CMV-seronegative.

The V call is TRBV29-1, the J call TRBJ2-4, with D perhaps matching TRBD2 (5 bases). The CDR3 covers 13 residues. Looked up from germline, CDR1 is SQVTM and CDR2 is ANQGSEA. V was trimmed by 7 bases and J by 8 bases, leaving 18 bases between them. CDR3 protein: CSAGIPTRDIQYF. The CDR3 DNA reads as TGCAGCGCCGGAATCCCCACGAGGGACATTCAGTACTTC.

V and J are TRBV13 and TRBJ2-1; D ambiguous. This CDR3 contains 13 residues. V dropped 3 bases and J dropped 1 base, with 4 bases sitting between them. Germline CDR1 and CDR2: PRHDT and FYEKMQ (reference sequence). CDR3 sequence: CASSLRSYNEQFF. The CDR3 nucleotides are TGTGCCAGCAGCTTGCGTTCCTACAATGAGCAGTTCTTC.

The V call is TRBV5-4, the J call TRBJ1-2; TRBD1 might be the D (5 bases). Germline V gene sequence: CDR1 SGHNT, CDR2 YYREEE (reference sequence). Trimming removed 0 bases from V and 2 bases from J, with 8 bases in between. The CDR3 covers 14 residues. In DNA, the CDR3 is TGTGCCAGCAGCTTGGTTAAGGGGAACTATGGCTACACCTTC. Its translation: CASSLVKGNYGYTF.

This sequence joins TRBV9 and TRBJ2-1; 9 positions match TRBD2. CDR1 and CDR2 from the germline V gene are SGDLS and YYNGEE. This CDR3 is 15 amino acids long. Trimming cost V 4 bases and J 6 bases; bases outside gene matches: 8. The CDR3 nucleotides read TGTGCCAGCAGCTGGGGTGCGGGGGGGCCCAATGAGCAGTTCTTC. Translating gives CASSWGAGGPNEQFF.

To note about this clone: One end of the junction fails to match germline, which may point to a read error. The chain links TRBV30 to TRBJ1-1; D uncertain. Germline CDR1 GTSNPN, CDR2 SVGIG (reference sequence). The CDR3 consists of 13 residues. CDR3: CAWSFGVNTEAFF. The DNA of the CDR3 is TGTGCCTGGAGTTTCGGGGTGAATACTGAAGCTTTCTTT.

This rearrangement joins TRBV27 to TRBJ2-7, with 8 bases matching TRBD1. CDR1 is MNHEY, CDR2 SMNVEV, per germline (reference sequence). The V gene end was trimmed by 6 bases and the J gene end by 1 base; junction bases not matched to a gene: 8. The length of the CDR3 is 15 residues. CDR3: CASRDTGGLSYEQYF. In DNA, the CDR3 is TGTGCCAGCAGAGATACAGGGGGATTATCCTACGAGCAGTACTTC.

The chain has TRBV28 and TRBJ1-1, with TRBD1 as a possible D gene (5 bases). V dropped 3 bases and J dropped 1 base, with 9 bases sitting between them. CDR1 is MDHEN and CDR2 is SYDVKM in the germline V gene. The CDR3 runs 14 residues. The CDR3 DNA sequence: TGTGCCAGCAGTTTTCAGGGACGGAACACTGAAGCTTTCTTT. Its translation is CASSFQGRNTEAFF. Together with reference TRBV28 and TRBJ1-1, the CDR3 gives the full variable domain: DVKVTQSSRYLVKRTGEKVFLECVQDMDHENMFWYRQDPGLGLRLIYFSYDVKMKEKGDIPEGYSVSREKKERFSLILESASTNQTSMYLCASSFQGRNTEAFFGQGTRLTVV.

This chain uses TRBV2 with TRBJ1-1; D gene ambiguous. This CDR3 is built from 15 residues. Germline CDR1 is SNHLY and CDR2 is FYNNEI. Trimming stripped 6 bases from V and 3 bases from J, with 17 bases between. CDR3 amino acids: CASSPARGQDTEAFF. The CDR3 DNA reads as TGTGCCAGCAGCCCCGCCCGAGGGCAAGACACTGAAGCTTTCTTT.

The chain couples TRBV19 to TRBJ2-3; 10 bases are a match to TRBD2. The J segment lost 3 bases and the V segment lost 4 bases, leaving 7 bases of the junction unmatched. Per germline, CDR1 LNHDA and CDR2 SQIVND (reference sequence). The CDR3 length is 16 residues. CDR3 bases: TGTGCCAGTAGTAAGTCAGCGGGAGGGGTGACAGATACGCAGTATTTT. It translates to CASSKSAGGVTDTQYF. Together with reference TRBV19 and TRBJ2-3, the CDR3 gives the full variable domain: DGGITQSPKYLFRKEGQNVTLSCEQNLNHDAMYWYRQDPGQGLRLIYYSQIVNDFQKGDIAEGYSVSREKKESFPLTVTSAQKNPTAFYLCASSKSAGGVTDTQYFGPGTRLTVL.

This clone rates as medium-sized. The chain is built from TRBV20-1 and TRBJ2-7, with D maybe TRBD1 (5 bases). Per the germline V gene, CDR1 is DFQATT and CDR2 is SNEGSKA (reference sequence). There are 11 residues in the CDR3. With 3 bases removed from V and 3 bases from J, the gap between germline ends came to 6 bases. Here the CDR3 reads CSARDNYEQYF. CDR3 coding DNA: TGCAGTGCTAGGGACAACTACGAGCAGTACTTC.

The V and J genes are TRBV6-1 and TRBJ2-6; the D call may be TRBD1 or TRBD2 (5 bases each). The CDR3 is 15 amino acids. The V gene lost 6 bases and the J gene lost 0 bases, with 9 bases spanning the gap. The V gene's germline CDR1 is MNHNS and CDR2 SASEGT. The CDR3 sequence: CASRERGSGANVLTF. DNA for the CDR3: TGTGCCAGCAGAGAGAGGGGCTCTGGGGCCAACGTCCTGACTTTC.

The gene calls are TRBV18 and TRBJ2-3; 7 bases are a match to TRBD2. This CDR3 is 16 amino acids long. Germline-derived CDR1 and CDR2 are KGHSH and LQKENI. V trimming: 2 bases; J trimming: 2 bases; junction bases outside the gene matches: 7. CDR3 amino acids: CASSPLSGAVTDTQYF. In DNA form, the CDR3 reads TGTGCCAGCTCACCATTGAGCGGGGCCGTCACAGATACGCAGTATTTT.

The chain uses TRBV5-1 and TRBJ2-1; D gene uncertain. Germline CDR1 reads SGHRS; CDR2 reads YFSETQ. Trimming cost V 0 bases and J 6 bases, with 10 bases left between them. The CDR3 sequence is 14 residues long. The CDR3 nucleotides are TGCGCCAGCAGCTTGGAGGCATCCGCCAATGAGCAGTTCTTC. This translates into CASSLEASANEQFF. Full variable domain (missing parts from reference TRBV5-1 and TRBJ2-1): KAGVTQTPRYLIKTRGQQVTLSCSPISGHRSVSWYQQTPGQGLQFLFEYFSETQRNKGNFPGRFSGRQFSNSRSEMNVSTLELGDSALYLCASSLEASANEQFFGPGTRLTVL.

This clone was detected only a few times. This chain joins TRBV2 and TRBJ1-2; 7 nucleotides agree with TRBD1. Losses at the gene ends were 5 bases for V and 4 bases for J; bases not matched to a gene: 4. Germline loops: CDR1 SNHLY, CDR2 FYNNEI. The CDR3 length is 13 residues. In nucleotides, the CDR3 is TGTGCCAGCAGTCCGCAGGGGGGCTATGGCTACACCTTC. Residues: CASSPQGGYGYTF.

The V and J genes are TRBV27 and TRBJ2-7; D may be TRBD2 (6 bases). The V end lost 2 bases, the J end lost 4 bases, and 21 bases lay between the germline ends. CDR3 length equals 17 residues. Germline lookup yields CDR1 MNHEY and CDR2 SMNVEV (reference sequence). The CDR3 spells CASSLRRGREGLYEQYF. The CDR3 bases are TGTGCCAGCAGTTTACGGCGGGGAAGAGAGGGTTTATACGAGCAGTACTTC.

In its sample, this clone was seen a few times. This chain links TRBV27 with TRBJ1-5; 8 positions agree with TRBD1. CDR1 is MNHEY and CDR2 is SMNVEV in the germline V gene (reference sequence). With 2 bases clipped from V and 6 bases from J, the junction kept 3 bases outside the gene matches. This CDR3 is 14 amino acids long. The CDR3 DNA reads TGTGCCAGCAGTTTACTGGGGACAGGTCAGCCCCAGCATTTT. Its translation: CASSLLGTGQPQHF.

The chain has TRBV7-2 and TRBJ1-5, with D possibly matching TRBD1 (5 bases). V lost 5 bases, J lost 6 bases, and 17 bases lay in between. The CDR3 runs to 15 residues. Per the germline V gene, CDR1 is SGHTA and CDR2 is FQGNSA. The CDR3 sequence is CASSPVGGIGQPQHF. DNA of the CDR3: TGTGCCAGCAGCCCAGTGGGGGGAATTGGTCAGCCCCAGCATTTT.

The V gene is TRBV4-2, the J gene TRBJ2-7, with a possible D match to TRBD1 (6 bases). The V gene lost 1 base and the J gene lost 2 bases, with 9 bases spanning the gap. CDR1 is LGHNA, CDR2 YNFKEQ, per germline. The CDR3 runs 14 residues. This CDR3 reads CASSQGQAAYEQYF. The CDR3 DNA sequence: TGTGCCAGCAGCCAAGGACAGGCCGCCTACGAGCAGTACTTC.

The chain links TRBV11-1 to TRBJ2-2; D is undetermined. V was trimmed by 6 bases and J by 7 bases, leaving 12 bases between them. This CDR3 is built from 13 residues. CDR1 SGHAT and CDR2 FQDESV come from the germline V gene (reference sequence). CDR3 in DNA: TGTGCCAGCAGTCCCACGACGGTCGGGGAGCTGTTTTTT. It translates to CASSPTTVGELFF. The complete variable domain, with remaining parts taken from reference TRBV11-1 and TRBJ2-2, reads EAEVAQSPRYKITEKSQAVAFWCDPISGHATLYWYRQILGQGPELLVQFQDESVVDDSQLPKDRFSAERLKGVDSTLKIQPAELGDSAMYLCASSPTTVGELFFGEGSRLTVL.

This clone was recorded once. J is TRBJ1-6 and V is TRBV19; perhaps TRBD1 as D (6 bases). V shed 3 bases and J shed 7 bases, with 13 bases lying between them. CDR1 is LNHDA and CDR2 is SQIVND in the germline V gene (reference sequence). This CDR3 is 15 amino acids long. This CDR3 is CASSINPQGNSPLHF. Written as DNA, the CDR3 is TGTGCCAGTAGTATCAATCCACAGGGAAATTCACCCCTCCACTTT. Full variable domain (outside the CDR3, taken from reference TRBV19 and TRBJ1-6): DGGITQSPKYLFRKEGQNVTLSCEQNLNHDAMYWYRQDPGQGLRLIYYSQIVNDFQKGDIAEGYSVSREKKESFPLTVTSAQKNPTAFYLCASSINPQGNSPLHFGNGTRLTVT.